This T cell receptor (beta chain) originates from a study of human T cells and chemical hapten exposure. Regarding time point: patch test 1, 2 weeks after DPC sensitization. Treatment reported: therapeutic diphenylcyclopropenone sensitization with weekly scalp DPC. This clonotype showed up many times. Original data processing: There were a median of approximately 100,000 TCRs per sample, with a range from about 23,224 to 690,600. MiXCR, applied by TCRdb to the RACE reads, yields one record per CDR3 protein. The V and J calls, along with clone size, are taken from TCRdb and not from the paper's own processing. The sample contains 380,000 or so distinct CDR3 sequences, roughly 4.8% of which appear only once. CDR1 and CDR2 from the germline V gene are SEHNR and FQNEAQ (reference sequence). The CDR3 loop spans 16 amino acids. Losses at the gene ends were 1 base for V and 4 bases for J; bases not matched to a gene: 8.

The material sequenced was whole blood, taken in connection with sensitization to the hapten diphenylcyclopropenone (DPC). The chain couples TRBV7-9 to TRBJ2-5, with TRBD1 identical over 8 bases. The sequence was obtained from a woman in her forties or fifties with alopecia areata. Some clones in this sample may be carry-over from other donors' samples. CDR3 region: CASSLGGQGARETQYF. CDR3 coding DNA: TGTGCCAGCAGCTTAGGAGGCCAGGGGGCGAGAGAGACCCAGTACTTC.